This entry is about one T cell receptor (beta chain). Its antigen is not identified. The sample comes from a study of T cell repertoires in cytomegalovirus infection. Broader study findings: HLA-C-restricted CMV clonotypes gave the most frequent clonotype in two of eight donors.

V was clipped by 4 bases and J by 9 bases, with 16 bases between them. The germline V gene encodes CDR1 SGHVS and CDR2 FQNEAQ. The CDR3 runs to 14 residues. TCRdb used MiXCR to reprocess the reads, holding one entry per CDR3 protein. Among around 430,000 distinct CDR3 sequences, about two fifths were seen once, and the ten largest hold around 44%. The specimen was cultured PBMCs, collected from culture after CMV antigen stimulation. The V and J genes are TRBV7-8 and TRBJ2-1, with D possibly being TRBD1 or TRBD2 (6 bases each). The receptor was isolated from a human donor in good health (CMV status not recorded). Some clones in this sample may be carry-over from other donors' samples. CDR3 bases: TGTGCCAGCAGCTCCACCCAACAGGGAGGTGAGCAGTTCTTC. It yields the protein CASSSTQQGGEQFF.